This TCR beta chain was captured by sequencing in a study of CD8+CD57+ T cells in acquired aplastic anemia. This clonotype has just one count. Its antigen is currently unknown. At one boundary the junction diverges from the germline segment, which might be a read error. Study-wide findings and caveats: The CD8+ Simpson's diversity of patients and controls was not significantly different.

The template for TCR beta VDJ and CDR3 sequence profiling was genomic DNA. TCRdb used MiXCR to reprocess the reads, holding one entry per CDR3 protein. The data show hundreds of thousands of distinct CDR3 sequences, 65% to 75% seen once. Sequenced input: sorted CD4+, CD8+, or CD8+CD57+ T cells (not recorded which) from PBMCs. The clonotype comes from a human donor in good health, serving as a control.

The CDR3 DNA follows: TGCTGTATCAGTAGGACTACAGCGAACTATGGCTACACCTTC. Residues: CCISRTTANYGYTF. V is TRBV10-3 and J is TRBJ1-2; no firm D call. The CDR3 consists of 14 residues. The germline gives CDR1 ENHRY, CDR2 SYGVKD.